This entry describes one T cell receptor (beta chain). The antigen remains undetermined. This entry belongs to a study of vaccination effects on CD4 cells after COVID-19. The wider study: Participants completed two doses of the BNT162b2 or mRNA-1273 vaccine. The study, taken as a whole, reports: Marked contraction was observed in infection-induced and vaccine-induced clones late after vaccination.

Assay used: immunoSEQ multiplex PCR; TCRdb lists only in-frame clones, some missing. The sample lists about 14,000 clones, over 60% seen once, with roughly 25% in the top ten. V lost 6 bases, J lost 3 bases, and 7 bases stayed unmatched. The CDR3 totals 16 residues. Germline V lookup: CDR1 MDHEN, CDR2 SYDVKM. With the ViraFEST assay, the study expanded antigen-specific CD4+ T cells using viral peptide pools, then sequenced them. After roughly 11 days in culture, the CD4+ T cells were isolated. Cultivation was performed at roughly 2 million PBMC per well with 10 IU/ml IL-2 and 9.5 to 10 ug/ml peptides added. IL-2 medium supplanted half the medium on days 3 and 7.

Sample: CD4+ T cells from PBMCs cultured with HCoV-229E spike peptides, taken before COVID-19 vaccination. This rearrangement joins TRBV28 to TRBJ2-1; TRBD2 agrees at 11 bases. This TCR was recovered from a human donor who received a COVID-19 vaccine. The CDR3, as DNA: TGTGCCAGCAGACCCACTAGCGGGGGAGACTACAATGAGCAGTTCTTC. Translation gives CASRPTSGGDYNEQFF.